This is a list of T cell receptor beta chains from one sample in a study of radiotherapy plus CTLA-4 blockade in lung cancer. The assay was immunoSEQ multiplex PCR, and TCRdb's table has in-frame clones only and misses some. The sample contains fewer than 100,000 clones, roughly 79% of which appear only once. Material: peripheral blood, obtained from a patient treated with radiotherapy plus ipilimumab. These receptors were obtained from a human donor with non-small cell lung cancer whose response to radiotherapy plus ipilimumab could not be evaluated. Some clones in this sample may be carry-over from other donors' samples. CDR3s include the opening cysteine and the closing phenylalanine or tryptophan. D genes are given only for firm matches. The size field is filled for only some rows; it gives once, few, many or a size class.

V	J	D	size	DNA	CDR3
TRBV11-1	TRBJ2-1	TRBD1	once	TGTGCCAGCAGCCCCGGACAGGGCCCTGAGCAGTTCTTC	CASSPGQGPEQFF
TRBV6-5	TRBJ1-6	-	few	TGTGCCAGCAGTAGCCCGGGAGAGCGGCTCCACTTT	CASSSPGERLHF
TRBV13	TRBJ2-1	TRBD1	once	TGTGCCAGCACCCAGGGGGCTTGGAATGAGCAGTTCTTC	CASTQGAWNEQFF
TRBV6-5	TRBJ1-2	-	-	TGTGCCATCGGACAGCTACCCTACGCGGGCTATGGCTACACCTTC	CAIGQLPYAGYGYTF
TRBV4-1	TRBJ2-5	-	-	TGCGCCAGCAGCCAAGATAATAAGCCAGGGCGCCTCAAGGAGACCCAGTACTTC	CASSQDNKPGRLKETQYF
TRBV7-9	TRBJ1-2	TRBD1	-	TGTGCCAGCACCCTTGGGGGACAGGGGTCCTATGGCTACACCTTC	CASTLGGQGSYGYTF
TRBV7-9	TRBJ2-5	-	-	TGTGCCAGCAGCTTATCAGGGATCGAGACCCAGTACTTC	CASSLSGIETQYF
TRBV10-3	TRBJ2-5	-	-	TGTGCCATCAGTGAGTCGGGGGGACCGGGACGCCCAGAGACCCAGTACTTC	CAISESGGPGRPETQYF
TRBV6-6	TRBJ1-2	-	-	TGTGCCAGCAGCTTCCTGGGGGGGAACTATGGCTACACCTTC	CASSFLGGNYGYTF
TRBV2	TRBJ1-1	TRBD1	-	TGTGCCAGCACCAGGGGGCGCGGGGGCGGTGAAGCTTTCTTT	CASTRGRGGGEAFF
TRBV5-8	TRBJ2-1	-	few	TGTGCCAGCAGCTTGGCCACGTTGGCCCGCAATGAGCAGTTCTTC	CASSLATLARNEQFF
TRBV6-1	TRBJ2-1	TRBD1	-	TGTGCCAGCAGTGATAAGGGTTCCAGACAGGGAAGGGACAATGAGCAGTTCTTC	CASSDKGSRQGRDNEQFF
TRBV6-6	TRBJ1-5	-	-	TGTGCCAGCAGTTACGGCCCGAATCAGCCCCAGCATTTT	CASSYGPNQPQHF
TRBV4-1	TRBJ1-3	TRBD1	few	TGCGCCAGCAGCCCGGGACAGTTCTCTGGAAACACCATATATTTT	CASSPGQFSGNTIYF
TRBV27	TRBJ1-6	-	once	TGTGCCAGCACCACGGCGGATTCACCCCTCCACTTT	CASTTADSPLHF
TRBV7-9	TRBJ2-5	TRBD2	once	TGTGCCAGCAGCTTAGTTGCGGGGGGGCATCTTGGAGAGACCCAGTACTTC	CASSLVAGGHLGETQYF
TRBV7-9	TRBJ1-1	TRBD1	-	TGTGCCAGCAGCGCCAGGGTCCCGGGACAGGGTTCCACTGAAGCTTTCTTT	CASSARVPGQGSTEAFF
TRBV9	TRBJ1-5	TRBD1	-	TGTGCCAGCAGCGATAGGGACAGAAATCAGCCCCAGCATTTT	CASSDRDRNQPQHF
TRBV29-1	TRBJ2-5	-	-	TGCAGCGTCTCCTGGGCGCGCGGGGGCGAGGAGACCCAGTACTTC	CSVSWARGGEETQYF
TRBV5-5	TRBJ2-5	-	few	TGTGCCAGCAGCTTGGTATCAGGTCAAGAGACCCAGTACTTC	CASSLVSGQETQYF